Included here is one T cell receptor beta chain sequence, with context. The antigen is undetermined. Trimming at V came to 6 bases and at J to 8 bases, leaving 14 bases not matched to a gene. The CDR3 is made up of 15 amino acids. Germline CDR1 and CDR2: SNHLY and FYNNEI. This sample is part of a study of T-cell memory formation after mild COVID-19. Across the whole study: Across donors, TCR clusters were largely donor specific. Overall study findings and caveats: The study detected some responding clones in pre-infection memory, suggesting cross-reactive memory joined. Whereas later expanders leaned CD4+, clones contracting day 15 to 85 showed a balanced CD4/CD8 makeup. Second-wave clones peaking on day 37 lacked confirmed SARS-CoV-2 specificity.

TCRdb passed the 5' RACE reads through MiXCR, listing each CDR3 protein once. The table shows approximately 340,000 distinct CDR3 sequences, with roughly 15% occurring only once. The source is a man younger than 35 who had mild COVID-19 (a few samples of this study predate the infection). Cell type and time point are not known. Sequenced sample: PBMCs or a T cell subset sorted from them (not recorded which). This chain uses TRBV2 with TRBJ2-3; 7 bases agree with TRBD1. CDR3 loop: CASRTGQSFSGTQYF. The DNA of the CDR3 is TGTGCCAGCAGGACGGGACAGTCTTTTTCCGGTACGCAGTATTTT.